The 18 T cell receptor beta chains in this list originate from one sample, sequenced in a study of cytomegalovirus exposure and HLA in healthy donors. Assay used: immunoSEQ multiplex PCR; TCRdb lists only in-frame clones, some missing. The sample yields about 160,000 clones, approximately 89% seen once. Sample: PBMCs. The receptors come from a woman aged 18-29 years in good health and CMV-seropositive.

This rearrangement joins TRBV2 to TRBJ1-4; 7 nucleotides match TRBD1. Trimming cost V 10 bases and J 5 bases; bases outside gene matches: 13. This CDR3 is built from 15 residues. CDR1 is SNHLY and CDR2 is FYNNEI in the germline V gene. CDR3 region: CATEEQGQSNEKLFF. The CDR3 DNA reads TGTGCCACCGAAGAACAGGGGCAATCCAATGAAAAACTGTTTTTT.

The CDR3 reads CASSPQREMHDTQYF. In nucleotides, the CDR3 is TGTGCCAGCAGCCCCCAGCGGGAGATGCATGATACGCAGTATTTT. This sequence joins TRBV5-4 and TRBJ2-3, with 8 nucleotides matching TRBD2. This CDR3 contains 15 residues. Germline assignment: CDR1 SGHNT and CDR2 YYREEE (reference sequence). V lost 4 bases to trimming and J lost 6 bases; unmatched junction nucleotides: 10.

The rearrangement links TRBV27 to TRBJ2-1; possibly TRBD2 for D (6 bases). V was clipped by 8 bases and J by 7 bases, with 18 bases between them. The CDR3 covers 14 residues. CDR1 and CDR2 from the germline V gene are MNHEY and SMNVEV (reference sequence). The CDR3 loop reads CASRSGGLGNEQFF. The CDR3 region has the DNA TGTGCCAGCCGTAGCGGTGGCCTAGGGAATGAGCAGTTCTTC.

The rearrangement uses TRBV5-4 and TRBJ2-1; 7 bases map to TRBD2. The CDR3 is 15 amino acids. J gave up 6 bases and V 0 bases, and 6 bases lay outside the gene matches. CDR1 SGHNT and CDR2 YYREEE come from the germline V gene (reference sequence). The CDR3 bases are TGTGCCAGCAGCTTGGGAGGACTAGTCCTCAATGAGCAGTTCTTC. Translation gives CASSLGGLVLNEQFF. Filled out from reference TRBV5-4 and TRBJ2-1, the complete variable domain reads ETGVTQSPTHLIKTRGQQVTLRCSSQSGHNTVSWYQQALGQGPQFIFQYYREEENGRGNFPPRFSGLQFPNYSSELNVNALELDDSALYLCASSLGGLVLNEQFFGPGTRLTVL.

The chain is built from TRBV4-1 and TRBJ2-1; no definite D call. This CDR3 has 14 residues. CDR1 is MGHRA, CDR2 YSYEKL, per germline. Trimming took 1 base from V and 2 from J, leaving 6 bases between them. Here the CDR3 reads CASSQGSAYNEQFF. CDR3 nucleotide sequence: TGCGCCAGCAGCCAAGGGTCAGCCTACAATGAGCAGTTCTTC.

V gene TRBV7-8 combines with J gene TRBJ2-3; TRBD2 agrees at 11 bases. The CDR3 length is 19 residues. Germline values: CDR1 SGHVS, CDR2 FQNEAQ. The V segment lost 0 bases and the J segment 2 bases; nucleotides outside the gene matches: 10. The CDR3 loop is CASSLAPGLTSGNTDTQYF. CDR3 sequence (DNA): TGTGCCAGCAGCTTAGCCCCAGGGCTGACTAGCGGGAACACAGATACGCAGTATTTT. Full variable domain (remainder filled in from reference TRBV7-8 and TRBJ2-3): GAGVSQSPRYKVAKRGQDVALRCDPISGHVSLFWYQQALGQGPEFLTYFQNEAQLDKSGLPSDRFFAERPEGSVSTLKIQRTQQEDSAVYLCASSLAPGLTSGNTDTQYFGPGTRLTVL.

The chain links TRBV9 to TRBJ1-3; possibly TRBD1 for D (5 bases). Trimming shortened V by 1 base and J by 0 bases, and 17 bases separated the two germline ends. Germline assignment: CDR1 SGDLS and CDR2 YYNGEE. The CDR3 consists of 18 residues. DNA for the CDR3: TGTGCCAGCAGCGTACTGCCCCAGGGCCAACTCTCTGGAAACACCATATATTTT. It is translated as CASSVLPQGQLSGNTIYF.

Here the CDR3 DNA reads TGTGCCAGCAGCCCCCCGGTATCCTACGAGCAGTACTTC. Its protein is CASSPPVSYEQYF. J is TRBJ2-7 and V is TRBV27; D not resolved. V shed 6 bases and J shed 1 base, with 10 bases lying between them. The CDR3 sequence is 13 residues long. Germline CDR1 MNHEY, CDR2 SMNVEV (reference sequence).

The chain is built from TRBV6-6 and TRBJ2-7; the match to TRBD2 covers 7 bases. The J segment lost 4 bases and the V segment lost 5 bases, leaving 8 bases of the junction unmatched. Germline assignment: CDR1 MNHNY and CDR2 SVGAGI (reference sequence). The CDR3 has 14 amino acids. The CDR3 protein is CASSGIIGGYEQYF. The CDR3 DNA reads as TGTGCCAGCAGTGGCATCATCGGGGGGTACGAGCAGTACTTC.

The chain has TRBV6-1 and TRBJ2-1, with D possibly TRBD1 on 8 matching bases. From germline, CDR1 is MNHNS and CDR2 SASEGT. The germline V and J ends were trimmed by 8 bases and 4 bases, with 18 bases remaining between them. The CDR3 runs 15 residues. The CDR3 protein is CASGPAGDRYNEQFF. Written as DNA, the CDR3 is TGTGCCAGCGGACCTGCGGGGGACAGGTACAATGAGCAGTTCTTC.

The rearrangement links TRBV30 to TRBJ1-2; D is perhaps TRBD1 (5 bases). Germline CDR1 reads GTSNPN; CDR2 reads SVGIG (reference sequence). The CDR3 spans 13 residues. V was shortened by 3 bases and J by 4 bases, with 12 bases between the two germline ends. Here the CDR3 reads CAWRGGFGYGYTF. In DNA, the CDR3 is TGTGCCTGGAGGGGGGGTTTCGGCTATGGCTACACCTTC.

The chain has TRBV7-3 and TRBJ2-2; perhaps TRBD1 as D (5 bases). Germline V gene data show CDR1 as SGHTA and CDR2 as FQGTGA. CDR3 length: 15 residues. V was cut by 3 bases and J by 3 bases, with 11 bases left in between. The CDR3 reads CASSLTVRDTGELFF. For the CDR3, the DNA is TGTGCCAGCAGCTTGACAGTTAGGGACACCGGGGAGCTGTTTTTT. The whole variable domain, remainder taken from reference TRBV7-3 and TRBJ2-2, is GAGVSQTPSNKVTEKGKYVELRCDPISGHTALYWYRQSLGQGPEFLIYFQGTGAADDSGLPNDRFFAVRPEGSVSTLKIQRTERGDSAVYLCASSLTVRDTGELFFGEGSRLTVL.

The chain recombines TRBV6-4 with TRBJ2-1, with TRBD2 matching 9 bases. The junction had 5 bases not matched to a gene; V was cut back by 6 bases and J by 2 bases. The length of the CDR3 is 15 residues. CDR1 is MRHNA, CDR2 SNTAGT, per germline. The CDR3, as DNA: TGTGCCAGCAGAGCCCTAGCGGGAACCTACAATGAGCAGTTCTTC. Translation: CASRALAGTYNEQFF.

This clone was detected once. The CDR3 region has the DNA TGTGCCAGCAGCGTAGGGGGGCACACTGAAGCTTTCTTT. Protein sequence: CASSVGGHTEAFF. The V gene is TRBV9, the J gene TRBJ1-1; D perhaps matches TRBD1 (6 bases). The ends were cut back, 0 bases at V and 3 bases at J, with 6 bases in the middle. CDR1 is SGDLS, CDR2 YYNGEE, per germline. The CDR3 extends over 13 amino acids.

This clone was seen more than once but under ten times. V and J are TRBV5-6 and TRBJ2-3, with D tentatively TRBD2 (6 bases). In germline, CDR1 is SGHDT, CDR2 YYEEEE. The V gene lost 2 bases and the J gene lost 6 bases, with 19 bases spanning the gap. There are 16 residues in the CDR3. CDR3 amino acids: CASSFGSGVPGDTQYF. The CDR3 DNA is TGTGCCAGCAGCTTTGGATCGGGGGTCCCGGGGGATACGCAGTATTTT.

V is TRBV13 and J is TRBJ2-7, with 9 bases matching TRBD2. CDR1 is PRHDT, CDR2 FYEKMQ, per germline (reference sequence). Losses at the gene ends were 3 bases for V and 6 bases for J; bases not matched to a gene: 0. This CDR3 contains 12 residues. This CDR3 is CASSFSGSEQYF. The CDR3 coding sequence is TGTGCCAGCAGCTTTAGCGGGAGCGAGCAGTACTTC.

This chain connects TRBV2 to TRBJ1-2; D possibly corresponds to TRBD1 (5 bases). This CDR3 has 15 amino acids. The V gene's germline CDR1 is SNHLY and CDR2 FYNNEI. V was cut by 5 bases and J by 8 bases, with 21 bases left in between. The CDR3 region is CASSPSQVPMGGYTF. CDR3 in DNA: TGTGCCAGCAGTCCTTCACAGGTACCAATGGGAGGCTACACCTTC.

This chain links TRBV29-1 with TRBJ2-7; TRBD1 might be the D (5 bases). V lost 4 bases, J lost 1 base, and 11 bases lay in between. Germline CDR1 is SQVTM and CDR2 is ANQGSEA. This CDR3 has 13 amino acids. CDR3 amino acids: CSVGQTYSYEQYF. The DNA of the CDR3 is TGCAGCGTTGGACAGACTTATTCCTACGAGCAGTACTTC.